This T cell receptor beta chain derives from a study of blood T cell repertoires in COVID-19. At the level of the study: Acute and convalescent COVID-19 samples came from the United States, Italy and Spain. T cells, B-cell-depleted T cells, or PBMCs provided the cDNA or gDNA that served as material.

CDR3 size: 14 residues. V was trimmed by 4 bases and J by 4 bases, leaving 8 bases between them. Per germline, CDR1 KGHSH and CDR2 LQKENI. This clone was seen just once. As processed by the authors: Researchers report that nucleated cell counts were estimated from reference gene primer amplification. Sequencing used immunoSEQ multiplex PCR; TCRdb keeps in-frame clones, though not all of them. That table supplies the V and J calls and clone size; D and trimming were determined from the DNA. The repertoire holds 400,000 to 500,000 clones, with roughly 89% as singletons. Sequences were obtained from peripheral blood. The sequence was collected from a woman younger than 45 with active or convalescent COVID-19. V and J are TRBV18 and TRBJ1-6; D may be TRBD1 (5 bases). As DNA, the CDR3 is TGTGCCAGCTCACAAGACAGTTATAATTCACCCCTCCACTTT. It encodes CASSQDSYNSPLHF.